Described below is a single TCR beta chain sequence and its context. Its specificity is unknown. Libraries were prepared by immunoSEQ multiplex PCR; TCRdb keeps only in-frame clonotypes and omits some of them. The sample shows about 92,000 clones, roughly nine tenths of them seen only once. The sample originates from a study of T cell responses to AZD1222 COVID-19 vaccine. Study overall: Second-dose recipients at about 4 or about 12 weeks were treated as one pooled group.

Study observations and caveats: The study found vaccine-associated CD4 TCRs spanning spike, dominant at 160-218 and 743-854.

The V gene's germline CDR1 is MGHRA and CDR2 YSYEKL. This CDR3 has 16 residues. Trimming pared 0 bases from V and 3 bases from J, leaving 14 bases between. The sequence derives from an adult in good health. Material: peripheral blood, obtained on day 0 of AZD1222 vaccination. This chain uses TRBV4-1 with TRBJ1-2, with D hard to call. The CDR3 sequence is CASSQETGHRDYGYTF. The CDR3 DNA reads as TGCGCCAGCAGCCAAGAAACCGGTCATCGGGACTATGGCTACACCTTC.